Listed here are 13 T cell receptor beta chains from one sample, sequenced in a study of control samples from healthy donors and cancer patients (dated by TCRdb to 2020 to 2022). The method was the immunoSEQ multiplex PCR assay. TCRdb mirrors the immuneACCESS table, restricted to in-frame sequences. Some clones are absent from its copies; in checked studies, under half trace to an unresolved V gene, and the reason for the others is unknown. This sample comprises 80,000 to 100,000 clones, just under 95% of them detected only once. Clones ranked in the top ten supply around 2.8% of the sample. Sequenced material: blood. All receptors derive from a human donor in good health. The donor label of this sample is uncertain.

This sequence joins TRBV5-5 and TRBJ2-2; 8 bases align to TRBD1. Trimming at V came to 2 bases and at J to 3 bases, leaving 3 bases not matched to a gene. This CDR3 has 15 residues. Germline CDR1 SGHKS, CDR2 YYEKEE (reference sequence). CDR3 protein: CASSLQGEHTGELFF. In DNA, the CDR3 is TGTGCCAGCAGCTTACAGGGGGAGCACACCGGGGAGCTGTTTTTT.

Points on this clone: The junction departs from germline at one end; a sequencing error may be responsible. This sample includes further DNA sequences coding for the same CDR3. The chain employs TRBV27 and TRBJ1-1; D possibly corresponds to TRBD1 (5 bases). From germline, CDR1 is MNHEY and CDR2 SMNVEV (reference sequence). The CDR3 has 17 amino acids. The CDR3 here is CASSLSATGTSNTEAFF. Written as DNA, the CDR3 is TGTGCTAGCAGTTTATCCGCCACCGGGACGTCGAACACTGAAGCTTTCTTT.

V and J are TRBV10-3 and TRBJ1-5; D is possibly TRBD1 (6 bases). The germline CDR1 and CDR2 sequences are ENHRY and SYGVKD. The CDR3 is 13 amino acids. V lost 7 bases, J lost 2 bases, and 9 bases lay in between. The CDR3 is CAITPGGNQPQHF. The CDR3 DNA follows: TGTGCCATCACGCCAGGGGGCAATCAGCCCCAGCATTTT.

The rearrangement uses TRBV19 and TRBJ1-1, with 9 bases aligning to TRBD1. The CDR3 spans 15 residues. CDR1 and CDR2 (germline): LNHDA, SQIVND (reference sequence). Losses at the gene ends were 2 bases for V and 5 bases for J; bases not matched to a gene: 6. CDR3 sequence (DNA): TGTGCCAGTAGTATAAACAGGGGGCACGCGACTGAAGCTTTCTTT. It encodes CASSINRGHATEAFF.

The chain carries TRBV25-1 and TRBJ1-4; D is possibly TRBD1 (5 bases). Germline-derived CDR1 and CDR2 are MGHDK and SYGVNS. The length of the CDR3 is 14 residues. V dropped 3 bases and J dropped 8 bases, with 13 bases sitting between them. This CDR3 is CASSDPGLPEKLFF. CDR3 nucleotides: TGTGCCAGCAGTGATCCAGGGTTACCCGAAAAACTGTTTTTT.

V is TRBV5-4 and J is TRBJ2-1; 7 positions agree with TRBD1. Unmatched junction bases numbered 5, after V lost 3 bases and J lost 2 bases. CDR3 length: 15 residues. Germline values: CDR1 SGHNT, CDR2 YYREEE (reference sequence). The CDR3 bases are TGTGCCAGCAGCTCAGGGGACAGAGCCTACAATGAGCAGTTCTTC. It translates to CASSSGDRAYNEQFF. Filled out from reference TRBV5-4 and TRBJ2-1, the complete variable domain reads ETGVTQSPTHLIKTRGQQVTLRCSSQSGHNTVSWYQQALGQGPQFIFQYYREEENGRGNFPPRFSGLQFPNYSSELNVNALELDDSALYLCASSSGDRAYNEQFFGPGTRLTVL.

The J gene is TRBJ1-2, the V gene TRBV2; possible D gene TRBD1, 5 bases. V was pared by 6 bases and J by 0 bases, with 11 bases between. CDR3 length: 14 amino acids. CDR1 and CDR2 from the germline V gene are SNHLY and FYNNEI. This chain's CDR3 is CASSPDRSNYGYTF. CDR3 DNA: TGTGCCAGCAGCCCTGACAGATCTAACTATGGCTACACCTTC.

The chain has TRBV6-6 and TRBJ2-5; D not resolved. Germline-derived CDR1 and CDR2 are MNHNY and SVGAGI (reference sequence). With 3 bases removed from V and 1 base from J, the gap between germline ends came to 9 bases. This CDR3 is 14 amino acids long. In DNA form, the CDR3 reads TGTGCCAGCAGTTATCAAGGTGCCCAAGAGACCCAGTACTTC. Protein: CASSYQGAQETQYF.

The chain is built from TRBV9 and TRBJ1-2, with D unresolved. The germline V gene has CDR1 SGDLS and CDR2 YYNGEE. There are 12 residues in the CDR3. V shed 3 bases and J shed 2 bases, with 5 bases lying between them. The CDR3 loop reads CASSAGNYGYTF. In nucleotides, the CDR3 is TGTGCCAGCAGCGCCGGCAACTATGGCTACACCTTC.

J is TRBJ1-6 and V is TRBV30; D unresolved. Germline lookup yields CDR1 GTSNPN and CDR2 SVGIG (reference sequence). V was clipped by 2 bases and J by 7 bases, with 9 bases between them. This CDR3 is built from 13 residues. As DNA, the CDR3 is TGTGCCTGGAGTACCCCCAGCAATTCACCCCTCCACTTT. Protein sequence: CAWSTPSNSPLHF.

The rearrangement uses TRBV7-8 and TRBJ1-5; D gene ambiguous. The CDR3 spans 16 residues. V dropped 2 bases and J dropped 0 bases, with 11 bases sitting between them. CDR1 is SGHVS and CDR2 is FQNEAQ in the germline V gene. CDR3 in amino acids: CASSLWADNSNQPQHF. The DNA for the CDR3 is TGTGCCAGCAGCTTATGGGCAGATAATAGCAATCAGCCCCAGCATTTT.

The chain couples TRBV14 to TRBJ2-5; D is unresolved. The ends were cut back, 1 base at V and 4 bases at J, with 10 bases in the middle. CDR1 and CDR2 (germline): SGHDN, FVKESK. This CDR3 is built from 14 residues. The CDR3 loop reads CASSQGLNLETQYF. DNA for the CDR3: TGTGCCAGCAGCCAAGGGTTAAACCTAGAGACCCAGTACTTC.

The chain uses TRBV7-2 and TRBJ1-4; D remains unclear. V lost 5 bases and J 5 bases, leaving 15 bases between the germline ends. Germline V CDR1 and CDR2: SGHTA, FQGNSA. This CDR3 has 15 amino acids. This CDR3 is CASSPRRSGNEKLFF. CDR3 nucleotide sequence: TGTGCCAGCAGCCCCCGCCGTAGCGGGAATGAAAAACTGTTTTTT.